The following is a T cell receptor (beta chain) sequence with its context. Primers targeted 54 TRBV and 13 TRBJ segments. Clones were sequenced by immunoSEQ multiplex PCR, and TCRdb holds only the in-frame ones, with some missing. The data show some 700 clones, with less than 70% seen just once and about 31% held by the top ten. The sample is drawn from a study of T cell repertoires and HLA-DP antigens. Study conclusions and caveats: Clones undetected before culture averaged roughly 40% against one allele and approximately 50% against the other. Within donors, the two allele-specific clone sets shared few clones.

The sample label spelled out: CD137+ CD4 T cells sorted after culture with HeLa expressing allogeneic HLA-DP. HeLa stimulator cells carried retrovirally transduced HLA-DPA1/DPB1, HLA-DM, invariant chain and CD80. HeLa cells expressing allogeneic DPB1 restimulated the approximately 15-day-expanded CD4+ cells for about 23 h. Cocultures used a 3:1 ratio of CD4+ cells to 100 Gy-irradiated HeLa, with approximately 50 U/mL IL-2. This CDR3 is built from 12 residues. The chain links TRBV12-2 to TRBJ2-7; TRBD1, as called in the table, went unchecked against the DNA. TRBV12-2 is shown as a pseudogene. The receptor was derived from a woman between 18 and 29 years old in good health and CMV-seronegative. Source material: alloreactive CD137+ CD4+ T cells from cultured PBMCs. The subset denotes: CD137+ CD4+ cells sorted after about a day restimulation with the allogeneic HLA-DP-expressing HeLa cells. CDR3 sequence: CASSPRTGEQYF. The CDR3 DNA follows: TGTGCCAGCAGCCCTCGAACAGGCGAGCAGTACTTC.